This TCR beta chain originates from a study of blood T cell repertoires in COVID-19. Looking at the study overall: Some COVID-19 samples were acute and others convalescent; all came from the United States, Italy and Spain.

Trimming took off 0 bases at V and 5 bases at J, with 16 bases between the two ends. The CDR3 covers 16 residues. Germline CDR1 and CDR2: MNHEY and SMNVEV (reference sequence). Only in-frame clones appear in the TCRdb table, and some are missing; sequencing was by immunoSEQ multiplex PCR. The profile shows tens of thousands of clones, over 75% of them singletons. The sample taken for sequencing was peripheral blood. The clonotype originates from a middle-aged man with active COVID-19. The chain carries TRBV27 and TRBJ2-5; a weak D match, TRBD2 (5 bases). CDR3 DNA: TGTGCCAGCAGTTTATCGATAGGAGGAGGTGGCGAGACCCAGTACTTC. This sequence encodes CASSLSIGGGGETQYF.